This entry lists 3 T cell receptor beta chains sequenced from one sample in a study of graft-versus-host responses after intestinal transplantation. Their target antigens are unknown. TCRdb's table, derived via immunoSEQ multiplex PCR, lists solely in-frame clones and lacks some. Of 90,000 to 100,000 clones in the sample, around nine tenths were seen once. Sequenced here: unstimulated CD8+ T cells sorted from spleen or lymph node cells, sampled before intestinal transplant. The receptors come from a human donor who received an intestinal transplant.

The chain recombines TRBV9 with TRBJ1-6; D uncertain. The CDR3 has 15 residues. Germline lookup yields CDR1 SGDLS and CDR2 YYNGEE. V lost 3 bases and J 7 bases, leaving 14 bases between the germline ends. The CDR3 here is CASSEDFGVNSPLHF. The CDR3 DNA reads TGTGCCAGCAGCGAGGACTTCGGGGTAAATTCACCCCTCCACTTT.

This chain connects TRBV18 to TRBJ1-2; a weak D match, TRBD1 (5 bases). CDR1 is KGHSH and CDR2 is LQKENI in the germline V gene. CDR3 length equals 13 residues. The ends were cut back, 4 bases at V and 1 base at J, with 7 bases in the middle. The CDR3 DNA is TGTGCCAGCTCACGACAGCTTAACTATGGCTACACCTTC. Translating it yields CASSRQLNYGYTF. Full variable domain (outside the CDR3, taken from reference TRBV18 and TRBJ1-2): NAGVMQNPRHLVRRRGQEARLRCSPMKGHSHVYWYRQLPEEGLKFMVYLQKENIIDESGMPKERFSAEFPKEGPSILRIQQVVRGDSAAYFCASSRQLNYGYTFGSGTRLTVV.

The rearrangement uses TRBV28 and TRBJ2-7; 9 nucleotides align to TRBD2. Looked up from germline, CDR1 is MDHEN and CDR2 is SYDVKM. The CDR3 extends over 13 amino acids. V trimming: 11 bases; J trimming: 4 bases; junction bases outside the gene matches: 9. CDR3 nucleotide sequence: TGTGCCGTAGGGGGACTAGCCGGTTACGAGCAGTACTTC. Translated, it gives CAVGGLAGYEQYF.